This T cell receptor (beta chain) appears in the sequencing data of a study of blood T cell repertoires in COVID-19. The V and J ends lost 5 bases and 5 bases respectively, with 17 bases between them. CDR3 length: 14 amino acids. Germline V lookup: CDR1 SGHNT, CDR2 YYREEE (reference sequence). Only in-frame clones appear in the TCRdb table, and some are missing; sequencing was by immunoSEQ multiplex PCR. The sample contains around 250,000 clones, around 89% of which appear only once. The V call is TRBV5-4, the J call TRBJ2-7; perhaps TRBD2 as D (5 bases). Material for sequencing was PBMCs or T cells enriched from blood (not recorded which). This TCR derives from a man between 50 and 59 years old who had been exposed to COVID-19. The CDR3 here is CASRVGSGFDEQYF. CDR3 DNA sequence: TGTGCCAGCAGAGTCGGGTCGGGATTCGACGAGCAGTACTTC.